A single sample gave rise to the 21 T cell receptor beta chains below, sequenced in a study of cytomegalovirus exposure and HLA in healthy donors. PCR primers comprised 60 Vbeta and 13 Jbeta primers. Here immunoSEQ multiplex PCR was the method, and the copy in TCRdb shows in-frame clones only, minus some. This sample has 170,000 or so clones, with roughly 83% found just once. Sequencing input: PBMCs. The receptor set was obtained from a boy under 10 years old in good health and CMV-seronegative.

This clone showed up just a few times. The CDR3 loop is CASSQDSGTGLYGYTF. The DNA for the CDR3 is TGCGCCAGCAGCCAAGATTCAGGGACAGGCCTCTATGGCTACACCTTC. The chain combines TRBV4-1 with TRBJ1-2; 8 bases line up with TRBD1. V gave up 0 bases and J gave up 4 bases; unmatched junction bases: 7. This CDR3 contains 16 residues. CDR1 is MGHRA and CDR2 is YSYEKL in the germline V gene.

The chain recombines TRBV27 with TRBJ1-3; tentatively, D is TRBD1 (6 bases). V was shortened by 6 bases and J by 4 bases, with 16 bases between the two germline ends. CDR3 length: 15 amino acids. Germline loops: CDR1 MNHEY, CDR2 SMNVEV (reference sequence). CDR3 protein: CASSPGGAKGNTIYF. In nucleotides, the CDR3 is TGTGCCAGCAGCCCGGGGGGGGCTAAAGGAAACACCATATATTTT.

The chain recombines TRBV5-1 with TRBJ2-3, with a possible D match to TRBD1 (5 bases). The CDR3 length is 18 residues. The V end lost 4 bases, the J end lost 3 bases, and 24 bases lay between the germline ends. Germline CDR1 SGHRS, CDR2 YFSETQ. The CDR3 loop reads CASSPPNSAGSGTDTQYF. The CDR3 nucleotides read TGCGCCAGCAGCCCCCCCAACAGCGCAGGGTCCGGTACAGATACGCAGTATTTT. The full variable domain, in which reference TRBV5-1 and TRBJ2-3 provide the parts outside the CDR3, is KAGVTQTPRYLIKTRGQQVTLSCSPISGHRSVSWYQQTPGQGLQFLFEYFSETQRNKGNFPGRFSGRQFSNSRSEMNVSTLELGDSALYLCASSPPNSAGSGTDTQYFGPGTRLTVL.

The chain recombines TRBV5-1 with TRBJ2-5; TRBD1 aligns across 8 bases. CDR3 length equals 15 residues. The ends lost 2 bases at V and 4 bases at J; junction bases unmatched: 7. CDR1 is SGHRS, CDR2 YFSETQ, per germline. The CDR3 protein is CASSLPSGGRETQYF. CDR3 DNA sequence: TGCGCCAGCAGCTTACCTTCAGGGGGCAGAGAGACCCAGTACTTC.

There are a few counts of this clone. V usage is TRBV5-6 and J usage is TRBJ2-2, with 7 bases aligning to TRBD2. The CDR3 covers 16 residues. Germline V CDR1 and CDR2: SGHDT, YYEEEE. V was pared by 0 bases and J by 4 bases, with 6 bases of the junction left unmatched. The CDR3 DNA reads as TGTGCCAGCAGCTTGGGGCTAGCGGTAACCACCGGGGAGCTGTTTTTT. Amino acids: CASSLGLAVTTGELFF.

A note on this clone: Other DNA sequences in this sample translate to the same CDR3. V is TRBV5-1 and J is TRBJ2-3, with D unresolved. From germline, CDR1 is SGHRS and CDR2 YFSETQ. V was cut by 1 base and J by 1 base, with 4 bases left in between. The length of the CDR3 is 13 residues. This chain's CDR3 is CASSLSGTDTQYF. DNA of the CDR3: TGCGCCAGCAGCTTGTCCGGCACAGATACGCAGTATTTT.

The chain recombines TRBV5-1 with TRBJ2-7, with D perhaps TRBD2 (5 bases). CDR1 SGHRS and CDR2 YFSETQ come from the germline V gene. The CDR3 has 13 amino acids. Trimming shortened V by 2 bases and J by 5 bases, and 11 bases separated the two germline ends. CDR3 coding DNA: TGCGCCAGCAGCTTCGCCGGGGTTAACGAGCAGTACTTC. Protein product: CASSFAGVNEQYF.

Only one count was recorded for this clone. The chain links TRBV7-8 to TRBJ2-1, with 9 bases that match TRBD2. CDR3 length equals 16 residues. CDR1 is SGHVS and CDR2 is FQNEAQ in the germline V gene. Germline trimming cut 4 bases from V and 0 bases from J; bases unmatched to any gene: 4. In DNA, the CDR3 is TGTGCCAGCAGCTATTATAGCGGGAGCTCCTACAATGAGCAGTTCTTC. Translation gives CASSYYSGSSYNEQFF.

The V call is TRBV19, the J call TRBJ2-5; TRBD1 agrees at 9 bases. Per the germline V gene, CDR1 is LNHDA and CDR2 is SQIVND (reference sequence). The junction had 0 bases not matched to a gene; V was cut back by 3 bases and J by 4 bases. This CDR3 has 13 residues. The chain's CDR3 is CASSMTGGETQYF. The CDR3 DNA reads TGTGCCAGTAGTATGACAGGGGGAGAGACCCAGTACTTC.

The chain's CDR3 is CASSEALRAGANVLTF. The CDR3 DNA sequence: TGTGCCAGCAGTGAAGCGCTCAGGGCTGGGGCCAACGTCCTGACTTTC. The chain employs TRBV2 and TRBJ2-6; TRBD1 is a possible D gene (5 bases). CDR3 size: 16 residues. Looked up from germline, CDR1 is SNHLY and CDR2 is FYNNEI. V was cut by 0 bases and J by 2 bases, with 8 bases left in between.

The genes are TRBV4-1 and TRBJ2-7; 8 positions agree with TRBD2. Germline trimming cut 2 bases from V and 2 bases from J; bases unmatched to any gene: 5. The CDR3 totals 15 residues. Germline CDR1 reads MGHRA; CDR2 reads YSYEKL. The CDR3 DNA is TGCGCCAGCAGCCAACCTCCCGGGGGGGCCTACGAGCAGTACTTC. This encodes CASSQPPGGAYEQYF.

V gene TRBV10-1 combines with J gene TRBJ2-3; D remains ambiguous. The CDR3 loop spans 14 amino acids. Germline assignment: CDR1 WNHNN and CDR2 SYGVQD (reference sequence). Trimming left V 6 bases short and J 5 bases short, with 15 bases between. In DNA form, the CDR3 reads TGCGCCAGCAGCGGGTACACCCTCGGAGATACGCAGTATTTT. Protein sequence: CASSGYTLGDTQYF.

J is TRBJ1-1 and V is TRBV7-2; 7 bases are a match to TRBD1. Germline trimming cut 5 bases from V and 3 bases from J; bases unmatched to any gene: 12. Germline loops: CDR1 SGHTA, CDR2 FQGNSA. CDR3 length: 16 residues. The CDR3: CASSRRRGLGDTEAFF. The CDR3 DNA reads as TGTGCCAGCAGCCGAAGGAGGGGGCTCGGGGACACTGAAGCTTTCTTT.

The chain has TRBV19 and TRBJ2-7; perhaps TRBD1 as D (5 bases). The germline V gene has CDR1 LNHDA and CDR2 SQIVND (reference sequence). The CDR3 has 14 residues. Trimming took 3 bases from V and 0 from J, leaving 9 bases between them. CDR3 sequence reads: CASSMLGVSYEQYF. For the CDR3, the DNA is TGTGCCAGTAGTATGCTAGGGGTCTCCTACGAGCAGTACTTC.

This clone was seen a few times. The chain couples TRBV5-1 to TRBJ1-1; D gene unclear. With 4 bases removed from V and 2 bases from J, the gap between germline ends came to 18 bases. CDR3 length: 16 residues. Germline V lookup: CDR1 SGHRS, CDR2 YFSETQ. The CDR3 here is CASSRGSRLINTEAFF. The CDR3 DNA reads TGCGCCAGCAGCCGCGGGTCCCGACTCATTAACACTGAAGCTTTCTTT.

This clone was detected only once. The gene calls are TRBV6-5 and TRBJ1-1; the D gene is possibly TRBD1 (5 bases). This CDR3 spans 13 amino acids. Germline V gene sequence: CDR1 MNHEY, CDR2 SVGAGI. Trimming removed 5 bases from V and 1 base from J, with 8 bases in between. The CDR3 sequence: CASSRTRNTEAFF. CDR3 bases: TGTGCCAGCAGTAGGACAAGGAACACTGAAGCTTTCTTT.

The gene calls are TRBV29-1 and TRBJ2-7, with unresolved D. There are 11 residues in the CDR3. Trimming removed 2 bases from V and 3 bases from J, with 5 bases in between. CDR1 is SQVTM, CDR2 ANQGSEA, per germline. Written as DNA, the CDR3 is TGCAGCGTTGAACTTAACTACGAGCAGTACTTC. This encodes CSVELNYEQYF.

This chain connects TRBV5-1 to TRBJ2-7; TRBD1 matches at 8 bases. There are 14 residues in the CDR3. Looked up from germline, CDR1 is SGHRS and CDR2 is YFSETQ. Trimming cost V 4 bases and J 5 bases; bases outside gene matches: 8. The CDR3 protein is CASSPRGQGHEQYF. CDR3 coding DNA: TGCGCCAGCAGCCCGCGCGGACAGGGCCACGAGCAGTACTTC.

The chain has TRBV2 and TRBJ2-7, with D perhaps TRBD1 (6 bases). Germline values: CDR1 SNHLY, CDR2 FYNNEI. This CDR3 has 15 residues. Between the trimmed V and J ends, which lost 6 bases and 5 bases, there was a span of 20 bases. In DNA, the CDR3 is TGTGCCAGCAGCCCCCCTGGACAGCATCGACACGAGCAGTACTTC. Translating it yields CASSPPGQHRHEQYF.

DNA for the CDR3: TGCGCCAGCAGCCAAGCGGGCAGGGGGAACACTGAAGCTTTCTTT. Its protein product is CASSQAGRGNTEAFF. The chain joins TRBV4-1 to TRBJ1-1; the D gene is possibly TRBD1 (6 bases). V was pared by 1 base and J by 1 base, with 10 bases between. The CDR3 covers 15 residues. The germline V gene has CDR1 MGHRA and CDR2 YSYEKL.

The gene calls are TRBV5-1 and TRBJ2-7; 8 bases match TRBD1. The CDR3 consists of 15 residues. Germline CDR1 reads SGHRS; CDR2 reads YFSETQ. J gave up 3 bases and V 7 bases, and 12 bases lay outside the gene matches. The CDR3 spells CASPIPGQVCYEQYF. The CDR3 coding sequence is TGCGCCAGCCCCATACCGGGACAGGTTTGCTACGAGCAGTACTTC.